The source of this TCR beta chain is a study of response to subunit inactivated influenza vaccine. Notes on the study in general: The authors offered the suggestion that each seasonal influenza vaccination recruits few new T cells.

V was clipped by 3 bases and J by 6 bases; unmatched bases: 5. The CDR3 is made up of 14 amino acids. Looked up from germline, CDR1 is LNHDA and CDR2 is SQIVND (reference sequence). In regard to this clonotype: Its antigen is as yet unknown.

TCRdb re-derived calls from the RT-PCR reads in MiXCR, one entry per CDR3 protein. This sample yields hundreds of thousands of distinct CDR3 sequences, of which 14% are seen a single time; 6% to 9.5% belongs to the top ten. This specimen was PBMCs from blood, taken roughly 2 weeks before vaccination. V gene TRBV19 combines with J gene TRBJ2-3; 8 positions agree with TRBD2. The receptor was derived from a man aged 50 to 59 who received an inactivated influenza vaccine. CDR3 amino acids: CASSIGTSPDTQYF. CDR3 nucleotides: TGTGCCAGTAGTATCGGGACTAGTCCCGATACGCAGTATTTT.